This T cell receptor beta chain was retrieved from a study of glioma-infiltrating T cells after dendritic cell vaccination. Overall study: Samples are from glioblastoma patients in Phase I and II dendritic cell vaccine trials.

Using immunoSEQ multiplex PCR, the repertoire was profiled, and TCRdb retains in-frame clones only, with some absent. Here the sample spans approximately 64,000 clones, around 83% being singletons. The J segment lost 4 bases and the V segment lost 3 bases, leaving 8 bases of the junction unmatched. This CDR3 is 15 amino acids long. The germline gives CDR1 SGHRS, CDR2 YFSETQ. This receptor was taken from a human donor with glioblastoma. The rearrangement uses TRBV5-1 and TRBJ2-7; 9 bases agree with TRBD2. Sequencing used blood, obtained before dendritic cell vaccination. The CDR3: CASSSLAGIDYEQYF. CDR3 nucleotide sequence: TGCGCCAGCAGCTCCCTAGCGGGGATTGATTACGAGCAGTACTTC. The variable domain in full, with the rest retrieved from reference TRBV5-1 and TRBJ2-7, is KAGVTQTPRYLIKTRGQQVTLSCSPISGHRSVSWYQQTPGQGLQFLFEYFSETQRNKGNFPGRFSGRQFSNSRSEMNVSTLELGDSALYLCASSSLAGIDYEQYFGPGTRLTVT.